Listed below are T cell receptor beta chains from one sample, sequenced in a study of blood T cell repertoires in COVID-19. The method was immunoSEQ multiplex PCR; TCRdb's version includes in-frame clones alone and lacks a portion of them. The repertoire holds 150,000 to 200,000 clones, 88% seen once, with 3.5% to 4.5% in the top ten. Specimen: peripheral blood. These receptors were collected from a human donor in a cohort sampled during active COVID-19. Each CDR3 is given with its conserved first and last residue. Each record gives: clone size, J gene, D gene, V gene, CDR3 protein, CDR3 DNA. A D gene is named only where the DNA matches it firmly. Some rows have no size entry. The others give once, few or many, or a class for an expanded clone.

>.|TRBJ2-1|TRBD1|TRBV10-2
CASSEIWGQVWNEQFF
TGCGCCAGCAGTGAGATTTGGGGACAGGTTTGGAATGAGCAGTTCTTC
>.|TRBJ2-2|.|TRBV30
CARGGRNTGELFF
TGTGCCCGGGGCGGTCGGAACACCGGGGAGCTGTTTTTT
>.|TRBJ1-6|TRBD1|TRBV4-3
CASSQGDRVKSPLHF
TGCGCCAGCAGCCAAGGGGACAGGGTTAAGTCACCCCTCCACTTT
>.|TRBJ2-6|.|TRBV13
CASSWTGTSTSSGANVLTF
TGTGCCAGCAGCTGGACCGGGACTTCCACTAGCTCTGGGGCCAACGTCCTGACTTTC
>.|TRBJ2-3|.|TRBV27
CASSPYQDRAHTDTQYF
TGTGCCAGCAGTCCTTATCAAGACAGAGCACACACAGATACGCAGTATTTT
>.|TRBJ1-2|TRBD1|TRBV28
CASSLVTDRGLDGYTF
TGTGCCAGCAGTTTGGTAACGGACAGGGGGCTGGATGGCTACACCTTC
>.|TRBJ2-3|.|TRBV6-5
CASSYRGFRTDTQYF
TGTGCCAGCAGTTACAGGGGATTCAGGACAGATACGCAGTATTTT
>.|TRBJ2-7|TRBD1|TRBV10-1
CATSRQGGYEQYF
TGCGCCACCTCCCGACAGGGGGGCTACGAGCAGTACTTC
>.|TRBJ2-3|.|TRBV5-5
CASSPQSSTDTQYF
TGTGCCAGCAGCCCCCAGTCCTCCACAGATACGCAGTATTTT
>.|TRBJ1-1|TRBD1|TRBV30
CAWNRGQGAPQNTEAFF
TGTGCCTGGAACAGGGGACAGGGGGCACCTCAGAACACTGAAGCTTTCTTT
>.|TRBJ2-1|TRBD2|TRBV7-6
CASSLLERGAFNHNEQFF
TGTGCCAGCAGCTTACTCGAGCGGGGGGCCTTTAACCACAATGAGCAGTTCTTC
>.|TRBJ2-5|TRBD1|TRBV4-2
CASSQDLGAGGVETQYF
TGTGCCAGCAGCCAAGATCTGGGGGCAGGGGGCGTAGAGACCCAGTACTTC
>.|TRBJ2-5|TRBD2|TRBV6-4
CASSKAGGPQETQYF
TGTGCCAGCAGTAAAGCGGGGGGCCCTCAAGAGACCCAGTACTTC
>.|TRBJ1-4|.|TRBV25-1
CASSAHARGFGGEKLFF
TGTGCCAGCAGTGCTCATGCCAGGGGCTTTGGGGGCGAAAAACTGTTTTTT
>.|TRBJ1-6|.|TRBV10-1
CASSESGNENSPLHF
TGCGCCAGCAGTGAGAGTGGCAATGAAAATTCACCCCTCCACTTT
>.|TRBJ1-1|TRBD1|TRBV2
CASSEVIPGQTMNTEAFF
TGTGCCAGCAGTGAAGTTATACCGGGACAGACCATGAACACTGAAGCTTTCTTT
>.|TRBJ2-2|.|TRBV9
CASSARRQDGELFF
TGTGCCAGCAGCGCGCGCCGTCAGGACGGGGAGCTGTTTTTT
>many|TRBJ2-7|.|TRBV4-3
CASSQGLLSYEQYF
TGCGCCAGCAGCCAAGGGCTCCTCTCCTACGAGCAGTACTTC
>.|TRBJ2-7|TRBD2|TRBV12-3/TRBV12-4
CASSLTGGEQYF
TGTGCCAGCAGTCTCACGGGGGGCGAGCAGTACTTC
>once|TRBJ2-7|TRBD2|TRBV18
CASSPPASGTYEQYF
TGTGCCAGCTCACCTCCTGCTAGCGGGACCTACGAGCAGTACTTC
>.|TRBJ1-4|.|TRBV5-8
CASSLMGSTEKLFF
TGTGCCAGCAGCTTGATGGGGAGTACTGAAAAACTGTTTTTT
>.|TRBJ2-7|.|TRBV19
CASSIESGSSSYEQYF
TGTGCCAGTAGTATAGAGTCAGGGTCCAGCTCCTACGAGCAGTACTTC
>once|TRBJ2-7|.|TRBV6-2/TRBV6-3
CASSLLGSRSPSYEQYF
TGTGCCAGCAGCCTCCTTGGTAGCCGAAGCCCTTCCTACGAGCAGTACTTC
>.|TRBJ2-3|TRBD2|TRBV4-3
CASSQEGAGGADTQYF
TGCGCCAGCAGCCAAGAGGGGGCGGGAGGGGCAGATACGCAGTATTTT
>.|TRBJ1-2|.|TRBV4-3
CASSQERGASYGYTF
TGCGCCAGCAGCCAAGAGCGGGGGGCTAGCTATGGCTACACCTTC
>.|TRBJ2-1|TRBD2|TRBV5-1
CASSLGGGPGNEQFF
TGCGCCAGCAGCTTGGGCGGGGGGCCTGGCAATGAGCAGTTCTTC
>.|TRBJ2-1|.|TRBV5-4
CASSPYHRLSYNEQFF
TGTGCCAGCAGCCCCTACCATCGTCTCTCCTACAATGAGCAGTTCTTC
>.|TRBJ1-4|TRBD1|TRBV18
CASSQRDSHNEKLFF
TGTGCCAGCTCACAACGGGACAGTCATAATGAAAAACTGTTTTTT
>.|TRBJ2-3|TRBD2|TRBV7-2
CASSLGGSVADTQYF
TGTGCCAGCAGCTTAGGCGGGAGTGTAGCAGATACGCAGTATTTT
>.|TRBJ2-3|TRBD2|TRBV19
CASRPSGSADTQYF
TGTGCCAGTAGACCTAGCGGGAGTGCAGATACGCAGTATTTT
>.|TRBJ1-4|TRBD1|TRBV2
CASNNRGKSEKLFF
TGTGCCAGCAATAACAGGGGCAAAAGTGAAAAACTGTTTTTT
>.|TRBJ2-1|.|TRBV5-1
CASSDQGAVYNEQFF
TGCGCCAGCAGCGATCAGGGTGCAGTTTACAATGAGCAGTTCTTC
>.|TRBJ2-3|TRBD2|TRBV29-1
CSVEGVSSGTFSTDTQYF
TGCAGCGTCGAAGGGGTGTCTAGCGGGACCTTTTCCACAGATACGCAGTATTTT
>.|TRBJ2-1|TRBD2|TRBV9
CASSVGTSSYNEQFF
TGTGCCAGCAGCGTAGGGACTAGCAGTTACAATGAGCAGTTCTTC
>.|TRBJ2-1|TRBD1|TRBV29-1
CSVRTGYNEQFF
TGCAGCGTCCGGACAGGATACAATGAGCAGTTCTTC
>.|TRBJ2-1|TRBD1|TRBV29-1
CSVPQQGALYNEQFF
TGCAGCGTTCCACAACAGGGGGCCCTTTACAATGAGCAGTTCTTC
>.|TRBJ2-2|TRBD2|TRBV9
CASSVGGGENTGELFF
TGTGCCAGCAGCGTAGGCGGGGGAGAGAACACCGGGGAGCTGTTTTTT
>.|TRBJ1-2|.|TRBV5-1
CASSLGKTGQGRPPPGYTF
TGCGCCAGCAGCTTGGGAAAAACAGGCCAGGGCAGGCCACCCCCTGGCTACACCTTC
>.|TRBJ2-7|.|TRBV11-2
CASSLGGGLSYEQYF
TGTGCCAGCAGCTTAGGAGGGGGACTATCCTACGAGCAGTACTTC
>once|TRBJ2-3|TRBD2|TRBV5-4
CASSSGGGTSVADTQYF
TGTGCCAGCAGCTCGGGGGGCGGGACTAGCGTTGCAGATACGCAGTATTTT
>.|TRBJ2-7|TRBD1|TRBV7-2
CASSFPPGTARREQYF
TGTGCCAGCAGCTTCCCTCCGGGGACAGCGCGTCGCGAGCAGTACTTC
>.|TRBJ2-5|TRBD1|TRBV5-6
CASSRQGFSDTQYF
TGTGCCAGCAGCCGACAGGGGTTTTCGGATACCCAGTACTTC
>.|TRBJ2-1|TRBD1|TRBV7-2
CASSSGQGGREQFF
TGTGCCAGCAGCTCCGGACAGGGCGGTCGGGAGCAGTTCTTC
>.|TRBJ2-7|.|TRBV6-2/TRBV6-3
CASSYGPQGTYEQYF
TGTGCCAGCAGTTATGGTCCACAGGGTACATACGAGCAGTACTTC
>.|TRBJ1-1|.|TRBV20-1
CSLTRDAEAFF
TGCAGCCTCACCAGGGATGCTGAAGCTTTCTTT
>.|TRBJ1-1|.|TRBV5-1
CASSEDSMNTEAFF
TGCGCCAGCAGCGAGGACAGCATGAACACTGAAGCTTTCTTT
>.|TRBJ1-2|.|TRBV19
CASSMVGAGYGYTF
TGTGCCAGTAGTATGGTAGGGGCCGGATATGGCTACACCTTC
>.|TRBJ2-1|.|TRBV6-2/TRBV6-3
CASSSLPVGLNEQFF
TGTGCCAGCAGTAGCCTCCCCGTTGGACTCAATGAGCAGTTCTTC
>few|TRBJ2-2|.|TRBV7-6
CASSGAGTSNTGELFF
TGTGCCAGCAGCGGTGCCGGGACATCAAACACCGGGGAGCTGTTTTTT
>.|TRBJ2-3|.|TRBV3-1/TRBV3-2
CASSPRRNSRTDTQYF
TGTGCCAGCAGCCCTAGGAGGAACAGCCGCACAGATACGCAGTATTTT
>.|TRBJ1-2|TRBD1|TRBV19
CASSIAQGVDYGYTF
TGTGCCAGTAGTATCGCACAGGGGGTTGACTATGGCTACACCTTC
>.|TRBJ1-1|.|TRBV6-6
CASNDRDTWTEAFF
TGTGCCAGCAACGACCGGGACACTTGGACTGAAGCTTTCTTT